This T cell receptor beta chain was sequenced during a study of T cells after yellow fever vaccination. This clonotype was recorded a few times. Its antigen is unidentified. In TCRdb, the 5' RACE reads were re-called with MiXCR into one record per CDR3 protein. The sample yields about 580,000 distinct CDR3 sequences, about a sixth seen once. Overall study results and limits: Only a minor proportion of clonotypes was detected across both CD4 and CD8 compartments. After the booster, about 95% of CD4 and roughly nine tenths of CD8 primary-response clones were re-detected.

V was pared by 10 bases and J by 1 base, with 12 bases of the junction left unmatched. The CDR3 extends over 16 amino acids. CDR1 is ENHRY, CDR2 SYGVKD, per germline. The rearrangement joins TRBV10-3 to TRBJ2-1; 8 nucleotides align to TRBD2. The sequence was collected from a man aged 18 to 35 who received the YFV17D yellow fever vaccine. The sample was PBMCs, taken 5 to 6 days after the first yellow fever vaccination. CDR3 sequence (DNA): TGTGCCACCCAAGACCTTATAGCGGGGTCCTACAATGAGCAGTTCTTC. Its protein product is CATQDLIAGSYNEQFF.